This TCR beta chain came from a study of T cells in Graves' hyperthyroidism and ophthalmopathy. The source material, RNA transcripts, was used to amplify TCR beta CDR3 regions. Carried out on the TCR CDR3, a first-round RT-PCR used the HTBI primer set. MiXCR, run by TCRdb on the multiplex PCR reads, gives a single entry per CDR3 protein. The sample carries nearly 600,000 distinct CDR3 sequences, roughly 14% recorded once. CDR1 SGHKS and CDR2 YYEKEE come from the germline V gene (reference sequence). The CDR3 consists of 14 residues. Unmatched junction bases numbered 6, after V lost 6 bases and J lost 2 bases.

What was sequenced was blood. The TCR comes from a woman aged 25-40 years with Graves' hyperthyroidism that later progressed to Graves' ophthalmopathy. This chain joins TRBV5-5 and TRBJ2-7, with 9 bases matching TRBD2. CDR3 coding DNA: TGTGCCAGCACCCCTATAGCGGGAGCCTACGAGCAGTACTTC. Its protein product is CASTPIAGAYEQYF.